This T cell receptor (beta chain) is drawn from a study of shared clonotypes between healthy human individuals. Study-level background: The study used three CD4 naive, three CD4 memory, two CD8 naive and one CD8 memory plate per donor.

The material for each subset, its genomic DNA, was split evenly across several immunoSEQ plates. Method: immunoSEQ multiplex PCR; TCRdb's copy keeps in-frame clones and lacks some. The table lists about 670,000 clones, roughly 70% of them singletons. The CDR3 has 16 amino acids. Germline V lookup: CDR1 SGHAT, CDR2 FQNNGV. Trimming pared 6 bases from V and 1 base from J, leaving 18 bases between. Overall study findings and caveats: The study found about 5% of naive CD4 clonotypes shared across a handful of donors.

Turning to this clone: The antigen is not known.

Sequencing was performed on memory CD4+ T cells sorted from blood. Subset noted: CD45RA-negative fraction. The sequence was obtained from a woman in her 30s in good health. The chain recombines TRBV11-2 with TRBJ2-5; D possibly corresponds to TRBD2 (6 bases). Here the CDR3 reads CASRMGDFGGQETQYF. CDR3 nucleotides: TGTGCCAGCAGGATGGGAGATTTCGGGGGCCAAGAGACCCAGTACTTC.